This TCR beta chain comes out of a study of T cell repertoires in aging, cancer and after chemotherapy. Concerning this clonotype: Antigen unknown.

Peripheral blood genomic DNA, not sorted cells or RNA, was the template. A mixed TRB-A/B primer pool amplified rearranged TRB by multiplex touch-down PCR. One entry per CDR3 protein results from TCRdb running MiXCR on the multiplex PCR reads. This sample has approximately 3,000 distinct CDR3 sequences, with about 25% found just once. Overall study results and limits: In each cancer cohort, median generation probability increased across chemotherapy, suggesting thymic output rebounded.

The sequenced material came from blood. This receptor was identified in a human donor with a solid tumor.

The chain's CDR3 is CASSSGTFQGGQYF. CDR3 coding DNA: TGTGCCAGCAGCTCCGGGACGTTCCAAGGGGGGCAGTACTTC. This chain joins TRBV5-4 and TRBJ2-7; D possibly corresponds to TRBD1 (6 bases). The CDR3 has 14 amino acids. From germline, CDR1 is SGHNT and CDR2 YYREEE (reference sequence). Between the trimmed V and J ends, which lost 3 bases and 9 bases, there was a span of 19 bases.